This entry concerns a single T cell receptor beta chain. The clone's antigen remains unknown. Within one base of it there is no much larger clone, and no base qualities were kept. RNA was extracted using the RNeasy kit, and about 0.5 to 1 microgram was reverse transcribed with random hexamers. The immunoSEQ multiplex PCR assay, which covers 54 Vbeta and 13 Jbeta segments, was used to amplify TCR beta CDR3 regions. PCR amplification bias was corrected by using a synthetic template baseline for primer optimization and computational correction. As for the authors' bioinformatics: Reads were assigned to V, D and J genes according to IMGT and analyzed in immunoSEQ Analyzer, with only productive sequences retained. To calculate clonality, Shannon entropy was normalized by log2 of the number of productive unique sequences and then subtracted from one. Public and private clones were assessed among the 100 most prevalent clones of each patient and control. Clones were defined as Susac-specific when absent from the healthy and MS cohorts, from roughly 1,000 published viral clones and from other ImmuneACCESS disease sequences. TCRdb passed the public sequencing reads through fastp at Q25 and MiXCR, retaining productive beta sequences. Each entry is one CDR3 protein sequence, shown with its most common DNA and genes. The V and J calls here are based on TCRdb, not the publication. Recorded for this sample are around 300,000 distinct CDR3 sequences; 89% of them occurred a single time. The top ten clones comprise around 0.2% of the sample.

The junction shows trimming of 1 base on V and 7 bases on J, and the gene matches do not reach 10 bases of it. In the germline V gene, CDR1 corresponds to SGHVS and CDR2 to FQNEAQ. Measured from the cysteine to the phenylalanine, the CDR3 is 16 residues long. Just the 48-base CDR3 DNA is kept, in frame starting at base 1. High-throughput TCR beta sequencing profiled peripheral blood CD8+ and CD4+ T cells from healthy donors, Susac syndrome patients and multiple sclerosis patients. The multiple sclerosis controls were treatment-naive patients whose relapsing-remitting disease, either stable or active, fulfilled the revised McDonald criteria. Bulk CD8+ and CD4+ T cells were purified magnetically by negative isolation, whereas CD8+ TEMRA cells were enriched by FACS. Blood was drawn into EDTA tubes, processed within 24 hours, and PBMCs were isolated by density gradient centrifugation. PBMCs intended for TCR sequencing were cryopreserved in liquid nitrogen and thawed later in a water bath at 37 degrees C. A purity of at least 90% was achieved for sorted or isolated CD4+, CD8+ and CD8+ TEMRA cells.

This specimen comes from a study of CD8 T cells in Susac syndrome (dated by TCRdb to about 2019). Describing the broader study: Whether CD8+ T cell activation and differentiation in Susac syndrome was antigen driven was tested using repertoire sequencing. The study compared CD8+ T cell repertoire clonality among roughly eleven healthy donors, 14 Susac syndrome patients and approximately 16 multiple sclerosis patients.

The research as a whole found: The study acknowledged that relatively few individuals were included in the TCR sequencing and HLA analysis.

The origin of this receptor is a human donor with multiple sclerosis. The sample was CD8+ T cells from PBMCs. The receptor chain draws on TRBV7-8 and TRBJ2-1; TRBD2 lines up with 7 middle nucleotides. The CDR3 sequence is CASSLVGGRDRNEQFF. The nucleotide sequence is TGTGCCAGCAGCTTAGTAGGTGGGAGGGATAGAAATGAGCAGTTCTTC.